This paragraph covers one T cell receptor (beta chain) sequence. The target antigen is unknown. This CDR3 comprises 15 residues. Germline CDR1 reads SEHNR; CDR2 reads FQNEAQ (reference sequence). The data stem from a study of cytomegalovirus exposure and HLA in healthy donors. Findings of the study overall: DRB1 showed the most TCR associations and HLA-C the fewest in a later analysis, as rates varied by HLA locus.

In the PCR, 60 Vbeta and 13 Jbeta primers were used. Produced via immunoSEQ multiplex PCR; TCRdb's table is partial and in-frame only. The sample consists of approximately 190,000 clones, 70% to 80% of them appearing once. Sequences were obtained from PBMCs. This sequence was found in a woman in her twenties or thirties in good health and CMV-seropositive. The genes are TRBV7-9 and TRBJ2-5, with D unresolved. The closer fit of TRBJ2-7 to the DNA end suggests the J call may be wrong. The CDR3 protein is CASSLSGSGGYEQYF. In DNA, the CDR3 is TGTGCCAGCAGCCTATCCGGTTCCGGTGGTTACGAGCAGTACTTC.